One and the same sample provided the 22 T cell receptor beta chains below, sequenced in a study of cytomegalovirus exposure and HLA in healthy donors. This PCR relied on a set of 60 Vbeta primers and 13 Jbeta primers. Sequencing was performed with immunoSEQ multiplex PCR; in TCRdb, only in-frame clones are kept and a portion is missing. The sample includes approximately 100,000 clones, 74% of them seen just once. Sequencing used PBMCs. The receptors were sampled from a man aged 50-59 years in good health and CMV-seropositive.

The chain is built from TRBV19 and TRBJ1-2; 11 bases fit TRBD1. The CDR3 runs to 17 residues. The V gene end was trimmed by 3 bases and the J gene end by 5 bases; junction bases not matched to a gene: 11. CDR1 is LNHDA and CDR2 is SQIVND in the germline V gene (reference sequence). CDR3 protein: CASSMMGDRGFGYGYTF. CDR3 DNA: TGTGCCAGTAGTATGATGGGGGACAGGGGGTTTGGATATGGCTACACCTTC.

V and J are TRBV6-6 and TRBJ1-5, with D unclear. The V gene's germline CDR1 is MNHNY and CDR2 SVGAGI (reference sequence). Trimming cost V 4 bases and J 9 bases, with 10 bases left between them. The CDR3 totals 12 residues. The CDR3 DNA is TGTGCCAGCAGTTCCTCCCCGGGGCCCCAGCATTTT. It encodes CASSSSPGPQHF.

The chain employs TRBV6-5 and TRBJ2-5; 11 bases align to TRBD1. The end of the DNA fits TRBJ2-7 better, so the J call may be wrong. CDR1 and CDR2 from the germline V gene are MNHEY and SVGAGI. The CDR3 is 14 residues long. The CDR3 nucleotides read TGTGCCAGCAGCCGGGGACAGGGGGACTACGAGCAGTACTTC. Amino acids: CASSRGQGDYEQYF.

The chain carries TRBV19 and TRBJ2-2; D is uncertain. CDR1 LNHDA and CDR2 SQIVND come from the germline V gene (reference sequence). This CDR3 region has 12 residues. Deletions cut 5 bases from V and 5 bases from J, with 6 bases between. The CDR3, as DNA: TGTGCCAGTAGTCTTAGTACCGGGGAGCTGTTTTTT. It yields the protein CASSLSTGELFF.

The rearrangement links TRBV5-1 to TRBJ2-3, with 7 bases lining up with TRBD2. This CDR3 spans 15 amino acids. Germline CDR1 SGHRS, CDR2 YFSETQ. The junction had 10 bases not matched to a gene; V was cut back by 6 bases and J by 3 bases. In DNA form, the CDR3 reads TGCGCCAGCACGGTGTTAGGCGGGAGAACAGATACGCAGTATTTT. Translation: CASTVLGGRTDTQYF.

The rearrangement uses TRBV7-8 and TRBJ1-1, with 7 bases fitting TRBD1. After removal of 6 bases from V and 1 base from J, the junction contained 5 bases not matched to a gene. Germline lookup yields CDR1 SGHVS and CDR2 FQNEAQ. The CDR3 is 14 amino acids. The CDR3 reads CASRPGTANTEAFF. For the CDR3, the DNA is TGTGCCAGCAGGCCCGGGACAGCGAACACTGAAGCTTTCTTT.

In this sample, this clone turned up a few times. The rearrangement links TRBV11-2 to TRBJ1-2, with 7 bases aligning to TRBD1. This CDR3 region has 15 residues. Per the germline V gene, CDR1 is SGHAT and CDR2 is FQNNGV. V was clipped by 5 bases and J by 5 bases; unmatched bases: 11. CDR3 sequence (DNA): TGTGCCAGCAGCCACCTGAGGAGGGGGCGGTATGGCTACACCTTC. Translating gives CASSHLRRGRYGYTF.

The J gene is TRBJ1-1, the V gene TRBV30; the D gene is possibly TRBD1 (5 bases). The V end was cut by 1 base, the J end by 3 bases, with 12 bases between. Germline V lookup: CDR1 GTSNPN, CDR2 SVGIG (reference sequence). This CDR3 comprises 14 residues. The CDR3 nucleotides read TGTGCCTGGAGTGCAGGGCAGGCGCACACTGAAGCTTTCTTT. Amino acid sequence: CAWSAGQAHTEAFF.

This clone appeared once. The J gene is TRBJ1-5, the V gene TRBV18, with D unresolved. V lost 2 bases and J lost 6, with 11 bases in between. The CDR3 sequence is 14 residues long. In germline, CDR1 is KGHSH, CDR2 LQKENI. The CDR3 DNA sequence: TGTGCCAGCTCACCATCCGGGGTAGGTCAGCCCCAGCATTTT. Protein product: CASSPSGVGQPQHF.

This clone showed up just a few times. This sequence joins TRBV27 and TRBJ1-1, with D possibly being TRBD1 (6 bases). V dropped 7 bases and J dropped 4 bases, with 16 bases sitting between them. The germline V gene has CDR1 MNHEY and CDR2 SMNVEV (reference sequence). The CDR3 runs to 14 residues. The CDR3 sequence is CASTQTGGSTEAFF. CDR3 in DNA: TGTGCCAGCACCCAGACAGGTGGGAGCACTGAAGCTTTCTTT.

The V gene is TRBV7-9, the J gene TRBJ1-1; 7 bases are shared with TRBD1. The CDR3 is 14 amino acids. With 5 bases clipped from V and 8 bases from J, the junction kept 11 bases outside the gene matches. Germline-derived CDR1 and CDR2 are SEHNR and FQNEAQ (reference sequence). CDR3 sequence: CASSTWDSRSEAFF. The CDR3 nucleotides are TGTGCCAGCAGCACCTGGGACAGCAGAAGCGAAGCTTTCTTT.

In this sample, this clone turned up once. The chain has TRBV5-6 and TRBJ2-5; D is possibly TRBD2 (5 bases). V shed 4 bases and J shed 5 bases, with 15 bases lying between them. Germline V gene sequence: CDR1 SGHDT, CDR2 YYEEEE. This CDR3 has 14 residues. This chain's CDR3 is CASSNGRGVETQYF. CDR3 DNA sequence: TGTGCCAGCAGCAATGGACGGGGAGTGGAGACCCAGTACTTC.

The chain uses TRBV5-1 and TRBJ2-5; TRBD1 aligns across 7 bases. J was trimmed by 4 bases and V by 2 bases; bases with no gene match: 5. The CDR3 contains 14 residues. Germline V gene data show CDR1 as SGHRS and CDR2 as YFSETQ. The CDR3 is CASSLQGNGETQYF. Here the CDR3 DNA reads TGCGCCAGCAGCTTACAGGGGAACGGAGAGACCCAGTACTTC.

J is TRBJ1-1 and V is TRBV5-1, with 7 bases fitting TRBD1. V dropped 5 bases and J dropped 3; count of bases not matched to a gene: 10. This CDR3 spans 15 amino acids. Germline V gene data show CDR1 as SGHRS and CDR2 as YFSETQ. CDR3 residues: CASRIDTGEDTEAFF. The CDR3, as DNA: TGCGCCAGCAGGATTGACACAGGGGAGGACACTGAAGCTTTCTTT.

This clone occurred a few times. The genes are TRBV2 and TRBJ1-1, with 9 positions matching TRBD1. CDR3 length: 17 amino acids. Germline assignment: CDR1 SNHLY and CDR2 FYNNEI. The J segment lost 1 base and the V segment lost 10 bases, leaving 16 bases of the junction unmatched. The chain's CDR3 is CATANGNRGRGNTEAFF. The CDR3 DNA is TGTGCCACCGCGAACGGTAACAGGGGGCGCGGGAACACTGAAGCTTTCTTT.

The rearrangement links TRBV4-1 to TRBJ2-6; 8 nucleotides match TRBD1. The germline CDR1 and CDR2 sequences are MGHRA and YSYEKL. V lost 2 bases and J lost 13; bases outside the gene matches: 7. The CDR3 has 14 amino acids. The CDR3 DNA follows: TGCGCCAGCAGCCAAAGGACAGGGTCTTGGGTCCTGACTTTC. Translating gives CASSQRTGSWVLTF.

This clone was detected only a few times. This rearrangement joins TRBV18 to TRBJ2-1, with D tentatively TRBD2 (5 bases). The CDR3 spans 15 residues. V was cut by 6 bases and J by 2 bases, with 14 bases left in between. Germline V gives CDR1 KGHSH, CDR2 LQKENI. The CDR3 DNA sequence: TGTGCCAGCTCCACCGGGATTCCTCCCTACAATGAGCAGTTCTTC. Translating it yields CASSTGIPPYNEQFF.

The chain employs TRBV6-5 and TRBJ1-3; no clear D gene. This CDR3 has 12 residues. The V end was cut by 9 bases, the J end by 2 bases, with 8 bases between. Germline V gene sequence: CDR1 MNHEY, CDR2 SVGAGI. The DNA of the CDR3 is TGTGCCAGTGTCGGGGCTGGAAACACCATATATTTT. This translates into CASVGAGNTIYF.

The chain combines TRBV10-3 with TRBJ2-7; 10 nucleotides agree with TRBD2. J was trimmed by 6 bases and V by 7 bases; bases with no gene match: 6. The CDR3 sequence is 13 residues long. Germline assignment: CDR1 ENHRY and CDR2 SYGVKD. The CDR3 spells CAINPGLAFEQYF. CDR3 DNA: TGTGCCATCAATCCGGGACTAGCGTTCGAGCAGTACTTC.

V and J are TRBV11-3 and TRBJ2-3; 9 bases are shared with TRBD1. The CDR3 spans 15 residues. The V segment lost 5 bases and the J segment 2 bases; nucleotides outside the gene matches: 5. Germline CDR1 and CDR2: SGHNT and YENEEA. Here the CDR3 DNA reads TGTGCCAGCAGCCCAACAGGGGGCACCACAGATACGCAGTATTTT. Its translation is CASSPTGGTTDTQYF.

This rearrangement joins TRBV5-6 to TRBJ1-4, with D possibly matching TRBD1 (6 bases). The CDR3 totals 15 residues. CDR1 SGHDT and CDR2 YYEEEE come from the germline V gene. Deletions cut 1 base from V and 9 bases from J, with 16 bases between. The CDR3 here is CASSLPPGQGKKLFF. DNA of the CDR3: TGTGCCAGCAGCTTGCCTCCGGGACAAGGGAAAAAACTGTTTTTT.

In this sample, this clone turned up a few times. The V call is TRBV30, the J call TRBJ2-7; no clear D. V lost 3 bases to trimming and J lost 6 bases, with 18 bases between them. In germline, CDR1 is GTSNPN, CDR2 SVGIG (reference sequence). The CDR3 spans 14 residues. CDR3: CAWSPLWSRFEQYF. In DNA, the CDR3 is TGTGCCTGGAGCCCCTTATGGAGTCGTTTCGAGCAGTACTTC.